These 5 T cell receptor beta chains were sequenced from one sample in a study of blood T cell repertoires in COVID-19. Profiled with immunoSEQ multiplex PCR; TCRdb holds only in-frame clones, not every one. The data contain 250,000 to 300,000 clones, around 87% of them singletons. Sequencing used peripheral blood. These receptor sequences come from a woman between 45 and 65 years old who had recovered from COVID-19.

The V and J genes are TRBV18 and TRBJ2-3; TRBD1 aligns across 9 bases. V gave up 4 bases and J gave up 2 bases; unmatched junction bases: 10. Germline CDR1 KGHSH, CDR2 LQKENI. This CDR3 spans 17 amino acids. The CDR3, as DNA: TGTGCCAGCTCACTTATCACCGGGACAGGGATCACAGATACGCAGTATTTT. This translates into CASSLITGTGITDTQYF.

The chain links TRBV10-3 to TRBJ1-1; a weak D match, TRBD1 (5 bases). The CDR3 covers 15 residues. From germline, CDR1 is ENHRY and CDR2 SYGVKD. V was shortened by 1 base and J by 1 base, with 10 bases between the two germline ends. The CDR3 protein is CAISELPGGNTEAFF. In nucleotides, the CDR3 is TGTGCCATCAGTGAGTTACCCGGGGGGAACACTGAAGCTTTCTTT.

The genes are TRBV4-3 and TRBJ1-1, with 7 bases matching TRBD1. The germline CDR1 and CDR2 sequences are LGHNA and YSLEER. CDR3 size: 15 residues. V gave up 0 bases and J gave up 4 bases; unmatched junction bases: 5. The CDR3 region has the DNA TGCGCCAGCAGCCAAGATAGGGCAGGGGGCACTGAAGCTTTCTTT. Its protein is CASSQDRAGGTEAFF.

The chain links TRBV10-3 to TRBJ1-1; weak D call: TRBD1 (5 bases). This CDR3 is built from 17 residues. From germline, CDR1 is ENHRY and CDR2 SYGVKD. Trimming pared 7 bases from V and 5 bases from J, leaving 26 bases between. The CDR3 loop reads CAINGGFTEGRRTEAFF. The CDR3 DNA reads as TGTGCCATCAACGGGGGGTTTACAGAGGGGCGCCGGACTGAAGCTTTCTTT.

The V and J genes are TRBV7-2 and TRBJ2-7; D is possibly TRBD2 (5 bases). The CDR3 is 13 amino acids. CDR1 SGHTA and CDR2 FQGNSA come from the germline V gene. V was cut by 6 bases and J by 0 bases, with 9 bases left in between. The CDR3, as DNA: TGTGCCAGCAGGCCGGGAAGCTCCTACGAGCAGTACTTC. It is translated as CASRPGSSYEQYF.